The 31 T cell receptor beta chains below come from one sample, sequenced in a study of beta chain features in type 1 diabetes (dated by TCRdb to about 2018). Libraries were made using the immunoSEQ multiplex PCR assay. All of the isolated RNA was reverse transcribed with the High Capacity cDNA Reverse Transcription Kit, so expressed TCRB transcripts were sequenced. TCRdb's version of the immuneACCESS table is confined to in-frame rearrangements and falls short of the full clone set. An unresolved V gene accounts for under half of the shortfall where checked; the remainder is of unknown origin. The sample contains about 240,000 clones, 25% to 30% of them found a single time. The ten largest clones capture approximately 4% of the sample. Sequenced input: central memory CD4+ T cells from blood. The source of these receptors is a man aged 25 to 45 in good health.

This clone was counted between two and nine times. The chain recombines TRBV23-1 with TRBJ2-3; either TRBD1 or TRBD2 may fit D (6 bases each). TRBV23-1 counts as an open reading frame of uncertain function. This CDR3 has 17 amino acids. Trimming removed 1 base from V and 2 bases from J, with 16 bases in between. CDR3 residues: CASSQWGAGRFTDTQYF. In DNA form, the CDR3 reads TGCGCCAGCAGTCAATGGGGGGCAGGGCGATTCACAGATACGCAGTATTTT.

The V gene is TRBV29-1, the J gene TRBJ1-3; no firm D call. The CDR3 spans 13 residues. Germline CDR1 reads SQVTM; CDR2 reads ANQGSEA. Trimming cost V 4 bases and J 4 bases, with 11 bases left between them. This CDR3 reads CSVAEGPGNTIYF. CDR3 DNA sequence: TGCAGCGTTGCGGAAGGGCCGGGAAACACCATATATTTT.

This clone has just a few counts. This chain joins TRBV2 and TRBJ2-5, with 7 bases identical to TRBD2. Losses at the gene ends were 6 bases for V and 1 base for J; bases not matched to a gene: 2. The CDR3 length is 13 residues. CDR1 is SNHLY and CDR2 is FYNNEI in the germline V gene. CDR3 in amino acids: CASSRLAQETQYF. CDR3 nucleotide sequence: TGTGCCAGCAGCAGACTAGCCCAAGAGACCCAGTACTTC.

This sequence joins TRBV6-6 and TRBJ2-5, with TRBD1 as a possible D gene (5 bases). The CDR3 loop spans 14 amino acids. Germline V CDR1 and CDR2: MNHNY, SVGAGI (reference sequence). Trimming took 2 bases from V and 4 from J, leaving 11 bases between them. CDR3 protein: CASSYRGHGETQYF. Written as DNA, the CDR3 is TGTGCCAGCAGTTACAGGGGTCACGGAGAGACCCAGTACTTC.

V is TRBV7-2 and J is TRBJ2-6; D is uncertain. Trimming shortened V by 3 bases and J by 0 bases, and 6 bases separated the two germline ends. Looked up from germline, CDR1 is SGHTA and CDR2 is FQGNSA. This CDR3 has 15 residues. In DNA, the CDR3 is TGTGCCAGCAGCTTTTCTGCCTCTGGGGCCAACGTCCTGACTTTC. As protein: CASSFSASGANVLTF.

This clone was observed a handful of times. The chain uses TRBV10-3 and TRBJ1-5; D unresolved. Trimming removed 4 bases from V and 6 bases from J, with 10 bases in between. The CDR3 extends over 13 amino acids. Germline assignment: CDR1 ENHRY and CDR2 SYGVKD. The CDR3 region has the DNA TGTGCCATCAGTGTGGAGGGCGCTCAGCCCCAGCATTTT. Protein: CAISVEGAQPQHF.

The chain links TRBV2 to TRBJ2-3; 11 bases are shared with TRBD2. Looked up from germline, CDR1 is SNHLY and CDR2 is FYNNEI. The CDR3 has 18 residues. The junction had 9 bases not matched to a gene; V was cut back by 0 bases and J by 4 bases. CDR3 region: CASSEALRSLAGADTQYF. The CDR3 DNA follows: TGTGCCAGCAGTGAAGCGCTTCGGTCACTAGCGGGGGCAGATACGCAGTATTTT.

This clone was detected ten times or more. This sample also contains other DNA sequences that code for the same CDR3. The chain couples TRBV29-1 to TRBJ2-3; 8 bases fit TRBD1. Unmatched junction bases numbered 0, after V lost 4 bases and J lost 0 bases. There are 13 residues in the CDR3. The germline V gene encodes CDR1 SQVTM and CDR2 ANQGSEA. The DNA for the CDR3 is TGCAGCGTTGGACAGGGGAGCACAGATACGCAGTATTTT. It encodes CSVGQGSTDTQYF.

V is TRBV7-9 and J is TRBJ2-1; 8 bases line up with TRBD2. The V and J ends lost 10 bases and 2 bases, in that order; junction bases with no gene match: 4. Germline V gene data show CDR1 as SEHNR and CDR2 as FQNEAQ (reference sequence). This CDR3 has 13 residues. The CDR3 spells CATREGPYNEQFF. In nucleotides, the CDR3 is TGTGCCACCCGGGAGGGCCCCTACAATGAGCAGTTCTTC.

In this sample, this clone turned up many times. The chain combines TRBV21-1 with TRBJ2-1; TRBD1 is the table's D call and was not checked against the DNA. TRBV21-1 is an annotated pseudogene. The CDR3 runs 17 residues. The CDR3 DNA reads TGTGCCAGCAGCAGGTCCGTCCCCGGACATTGGGAAAATGAGCAGTTCTTC. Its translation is CASSRSVPGHWENEQFF.

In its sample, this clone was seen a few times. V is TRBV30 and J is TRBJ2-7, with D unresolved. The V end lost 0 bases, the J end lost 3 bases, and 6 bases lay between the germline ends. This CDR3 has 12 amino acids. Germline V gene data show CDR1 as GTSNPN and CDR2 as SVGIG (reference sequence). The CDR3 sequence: CAWSVVLYEQYF. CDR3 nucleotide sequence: TGTGCCTGGAGTGTAGTACTCTACGAGCAGTACTTC.

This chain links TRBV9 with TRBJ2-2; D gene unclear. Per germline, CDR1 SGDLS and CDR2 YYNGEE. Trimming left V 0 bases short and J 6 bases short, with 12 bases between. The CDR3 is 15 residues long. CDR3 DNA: TGTGCCAGCAGCGTAGCCATGAGATCGGCCGGGGAGCTGTTTTTT. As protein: CASSVAMRSAGELFF. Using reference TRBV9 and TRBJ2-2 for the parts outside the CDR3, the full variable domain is DSGVTQTPKHLITATGQRVTLRCSPRSGDLSVYWYQQSLDQGLQFLIQYYNGEERAKGNILERFSAQQFPDLHSELNLSSLELGDSALYFCASSVAMRSAGELFFGEGSRLTVL.

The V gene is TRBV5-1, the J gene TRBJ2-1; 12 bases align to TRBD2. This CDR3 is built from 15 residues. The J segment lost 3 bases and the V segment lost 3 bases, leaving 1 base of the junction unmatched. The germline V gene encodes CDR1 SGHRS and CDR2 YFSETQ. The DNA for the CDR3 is TGCGCCAGCAGCTGGACTAGCGGGGTCTACAATGAGCAGTTCTTC. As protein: CASSWTSGVYNEQFF.

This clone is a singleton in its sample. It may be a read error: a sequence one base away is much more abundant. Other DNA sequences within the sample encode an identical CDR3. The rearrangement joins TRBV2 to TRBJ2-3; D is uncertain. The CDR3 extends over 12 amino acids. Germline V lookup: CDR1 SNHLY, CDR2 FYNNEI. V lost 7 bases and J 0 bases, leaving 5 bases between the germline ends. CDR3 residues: CASTSSTDTQYF. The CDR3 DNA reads TGTGCCAGCACATCAAGCACAGATACGCAGTATTTT.

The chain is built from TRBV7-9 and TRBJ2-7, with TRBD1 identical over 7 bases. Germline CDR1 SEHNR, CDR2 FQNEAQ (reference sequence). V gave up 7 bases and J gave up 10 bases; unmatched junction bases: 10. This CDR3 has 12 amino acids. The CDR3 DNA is TGTGCCAGCACCCGGGACAGAGGAAGTCAGTACTTC. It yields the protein CASTRDRGSQYF.

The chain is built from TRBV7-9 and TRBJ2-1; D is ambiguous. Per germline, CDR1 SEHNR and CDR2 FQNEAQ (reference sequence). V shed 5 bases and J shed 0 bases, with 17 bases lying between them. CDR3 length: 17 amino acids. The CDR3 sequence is CASSQPRLGPSYNEQFF. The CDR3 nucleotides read TGTGCCAGCAGCCAGCCGCGTTTAGGCCCCTCCTACAATGAGCAGTTCTTC.

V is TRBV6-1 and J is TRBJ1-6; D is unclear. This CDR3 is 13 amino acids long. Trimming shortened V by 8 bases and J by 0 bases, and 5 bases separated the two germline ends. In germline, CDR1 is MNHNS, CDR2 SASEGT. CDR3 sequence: CASLSSYNSPLHF. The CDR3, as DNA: TGTGCCAGCCTAAGCTCCTATAATTCACCCCTCCACTTT.

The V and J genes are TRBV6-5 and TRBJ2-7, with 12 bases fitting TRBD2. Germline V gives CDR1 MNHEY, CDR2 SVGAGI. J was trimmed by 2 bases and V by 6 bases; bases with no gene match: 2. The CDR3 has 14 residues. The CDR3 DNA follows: TGTGCCAGCAGAAGGACTAGCGGGGCCTACGAGCAGTACTTC. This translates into CASRRTSGAYEQYF.

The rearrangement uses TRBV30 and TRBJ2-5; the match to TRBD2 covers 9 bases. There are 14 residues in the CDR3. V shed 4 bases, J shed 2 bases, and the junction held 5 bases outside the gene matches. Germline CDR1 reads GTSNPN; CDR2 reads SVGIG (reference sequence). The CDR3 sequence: CAWTPAGGQETQYF. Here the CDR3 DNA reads TGTGCCTGGACCCCTGCGGGGGGGCAAGAGACCCAGTACTTC. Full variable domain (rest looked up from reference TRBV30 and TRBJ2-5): SQTIHQWPATLVQPVGSPLSLECTVEGTSNPNLYWYRQAAGRGLQLLFYSVGIGQISSEVPQNLSASRPQDRQFILSSKKLLLSDSGFYLCAWTPAGGQETQYFGPGTRLLVL.

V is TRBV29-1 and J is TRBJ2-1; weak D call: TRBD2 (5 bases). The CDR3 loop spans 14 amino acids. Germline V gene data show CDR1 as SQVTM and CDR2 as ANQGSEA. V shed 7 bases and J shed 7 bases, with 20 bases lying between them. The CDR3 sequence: CSAATGGWTNEQFF. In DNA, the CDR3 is TGCAGCGCTGCCACCGGAGGATGGACGAATGAGCAGTTCTTC.

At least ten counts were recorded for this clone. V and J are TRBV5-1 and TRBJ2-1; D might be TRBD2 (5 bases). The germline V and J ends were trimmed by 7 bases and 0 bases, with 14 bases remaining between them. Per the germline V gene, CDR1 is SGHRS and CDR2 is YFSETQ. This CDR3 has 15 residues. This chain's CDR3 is CASAKSGSSYNEQFF. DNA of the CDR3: TGCGCCAGCGCAAAAAGCGGCAGCTCCTACAATGAGCAGTTCTTC.

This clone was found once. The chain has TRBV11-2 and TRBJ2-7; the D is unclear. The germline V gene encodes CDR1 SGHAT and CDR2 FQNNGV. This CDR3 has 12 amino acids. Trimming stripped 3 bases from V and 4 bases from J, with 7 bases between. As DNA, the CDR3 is TGTGCCAGCAGCTTGACTCCTTACGAGCAGTACTTC. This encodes CASSLTPYEQYF.

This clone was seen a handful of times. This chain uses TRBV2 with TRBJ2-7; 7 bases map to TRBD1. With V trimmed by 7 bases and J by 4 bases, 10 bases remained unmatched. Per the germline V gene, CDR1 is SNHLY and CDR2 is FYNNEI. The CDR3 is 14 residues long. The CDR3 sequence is CASTFDRESYEQYF. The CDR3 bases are TGTGCCAGCACCTTCGACAGGGAGAGTTACGAGCAGTACTTC.

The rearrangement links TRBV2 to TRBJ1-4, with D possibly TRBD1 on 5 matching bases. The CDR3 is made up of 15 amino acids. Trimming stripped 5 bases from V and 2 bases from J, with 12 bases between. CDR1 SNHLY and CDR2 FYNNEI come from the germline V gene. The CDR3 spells CASSLQGLTNEKLFF. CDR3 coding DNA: TGTGCCAGCAGTCTTCAGGGACTCACTAATGAAAAACTGTTTTTT. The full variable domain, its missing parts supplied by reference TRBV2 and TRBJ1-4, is EPEVTQTPSHQVTQMGQEVILRCVPISNHLYFYWYRQILGQKVEFLVSFYNNEISEKSEIFDDQFSVERPDGSNFTLKIRSTKLEDSAMYFCASSLQGLTNEKLFFGSGTQLSVL.

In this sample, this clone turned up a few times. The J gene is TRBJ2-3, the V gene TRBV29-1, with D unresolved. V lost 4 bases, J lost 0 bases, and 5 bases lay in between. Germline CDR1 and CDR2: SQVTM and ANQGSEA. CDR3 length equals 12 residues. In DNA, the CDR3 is TGCAGCGTTGCCGTTAGCACAGATACGCAGTATTTT. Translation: CSVAVSTDTQYF.

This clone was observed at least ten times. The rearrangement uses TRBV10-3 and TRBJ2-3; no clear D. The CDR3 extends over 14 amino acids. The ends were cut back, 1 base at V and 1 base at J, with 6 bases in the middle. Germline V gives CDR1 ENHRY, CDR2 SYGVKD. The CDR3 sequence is CAISEFGGTDTQYF. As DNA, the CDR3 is TGTGCCATCAGTGAGTTTGGGGGCACAGATACGCAGTATTTT.

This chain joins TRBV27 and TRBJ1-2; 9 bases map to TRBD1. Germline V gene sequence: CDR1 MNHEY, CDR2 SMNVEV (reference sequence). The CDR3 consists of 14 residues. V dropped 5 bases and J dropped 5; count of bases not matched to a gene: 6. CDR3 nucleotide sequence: TGTGCCAGCAGTGGCTATGGGACAGGGTATGGCTACACCTTC. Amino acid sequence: CASSGYGTGYGYTF.

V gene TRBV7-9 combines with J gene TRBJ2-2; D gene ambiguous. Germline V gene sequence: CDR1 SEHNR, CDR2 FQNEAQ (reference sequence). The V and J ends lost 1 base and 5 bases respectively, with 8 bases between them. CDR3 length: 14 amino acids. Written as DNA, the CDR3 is TGTGCCAGCAGCTTAGACCGGCGAACCGGGGAGCTGTTTTTT. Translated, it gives CASSLDRRTGELFF. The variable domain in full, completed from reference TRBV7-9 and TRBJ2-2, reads DTGVSQNPRHKITKRGQNVTFRCDPISEHNRLYWYRQTLGQGPEFLTYFQNEAQLEKSRLLSDRFSAERPKGSFSTLEIQRTEQGDSAMYLCASSLDRRTGELFFGEGSRLTVL.

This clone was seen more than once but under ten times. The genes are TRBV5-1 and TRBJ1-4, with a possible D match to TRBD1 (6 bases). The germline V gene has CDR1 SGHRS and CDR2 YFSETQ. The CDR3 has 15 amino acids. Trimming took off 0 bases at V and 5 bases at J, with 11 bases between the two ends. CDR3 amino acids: CASSLAGTRNEKLFF. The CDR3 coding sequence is TGCGCCAGCAGCTTGGCCGGGACAAGGAATGAAAAACTGTTTTTT. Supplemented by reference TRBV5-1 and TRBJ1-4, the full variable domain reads KAGVTQTPRYLIKTRGQQVTLSCSPISGHRSVSWYQQTPGQGLQFLFEYFSETQRNKGNFPGRFSGRQFSNSRSEMNVSTLELGDSALYLCASSLAGTRNEKLFFGSGTQLSVL.

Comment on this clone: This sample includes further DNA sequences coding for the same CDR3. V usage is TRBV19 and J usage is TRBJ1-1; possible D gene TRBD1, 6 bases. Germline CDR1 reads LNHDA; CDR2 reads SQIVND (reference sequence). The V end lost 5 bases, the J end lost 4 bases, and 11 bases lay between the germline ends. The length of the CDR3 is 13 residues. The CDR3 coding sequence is TGTGCCAGTAGTCAGCAGGGGAGCACTGAAGCTTTCTTT. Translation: CASSQQGSTEAFF.

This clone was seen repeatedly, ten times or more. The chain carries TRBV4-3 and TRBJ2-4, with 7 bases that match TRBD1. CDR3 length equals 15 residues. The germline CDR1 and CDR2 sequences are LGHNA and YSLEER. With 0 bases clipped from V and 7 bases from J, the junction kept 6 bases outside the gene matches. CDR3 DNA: TGCGCCAGCAGCCAAGATGGGGGACAGTGGAACATTCAGTACTTC. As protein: CASSQDGGQWNIQYF.